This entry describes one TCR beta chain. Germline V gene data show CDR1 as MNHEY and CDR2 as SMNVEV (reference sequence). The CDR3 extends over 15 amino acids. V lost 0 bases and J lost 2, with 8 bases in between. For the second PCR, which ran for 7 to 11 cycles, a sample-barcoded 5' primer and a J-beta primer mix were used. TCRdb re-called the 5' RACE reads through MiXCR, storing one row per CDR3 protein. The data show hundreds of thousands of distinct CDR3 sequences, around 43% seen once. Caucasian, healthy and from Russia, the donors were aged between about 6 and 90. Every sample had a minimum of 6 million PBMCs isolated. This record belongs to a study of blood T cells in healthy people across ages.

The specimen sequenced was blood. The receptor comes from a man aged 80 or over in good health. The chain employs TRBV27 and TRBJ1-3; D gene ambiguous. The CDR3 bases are TGTGCCAGCAGTTTATCCCCAGGACCTGGAAACACCATATATTTT. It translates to CASSLSPGPGNTIYF.